This is a list of T cell receptor beta chains from one sample in a study of T cell responses to AZD1222 COVID-19 vaccine. Repertoires were generated with immunoSEQ multiplex PCR, while TCRdb's copy carries only in-frame clones and drops some. Of approximately 200,000 clones listed, approximately 89% were seen once; the top ten hold about 3.5%. The input for sequencing was peripheral blood, taken 28 days after the second AZD1222 dose. The receptors were gathered from an adult who received the AZD1222 COVID-19 vaccine. Each CDR3 is given without its conserved first and last residue.

TRBJ1-4	TRBV7-9	ASSSPGQGSEKLF
TRBJ2-2	TRBV5-6	ASSRGKTGELF
TRBJ1-6	TRBV28	ASSFTGVGSPLH
TRBJ2-1	TRBV7-9	ASSPPDKSYNEQF
TRBJ2-1	TRBV6-6	ASSQPGLAGMGQF
TRBJ1-3	TRBV28	ASGRLLGNTIY
TRBJ1-1	TRBV27	ASSWDRGRFRTEAF
TRBJ1-1	TRBV19	ASKRKVGTAEAF
TRBJ2-2	TRBV4-3	ASSQEAFYTGELF
TRBJ2-3	TRBV18	ASSEGRGRIDTQY
TRBJ1-4	TRBV28	ASSLTNEKLF
TRBJ1-2	TRBV4-1	ASSSMTGANYGYT
TRBJ2-1	TRBV28	ASRDYALYNEQF
TRBJ2-2	TRBV11-2	ASSEKTGIFVGYTGELF
TRBJ2-3	TRBV25-1	ASSVTDTQY
TRBJ1-3	TRBV29-1	SVSRGIGNTIY
TRBJ2-3	TRBV2	ASTGTGSNTQY
TRBJ1-5	TRBV24-1	ATSDIGNQPQH
TRBJ2-7	TRBV27	ATPVRLAGGSREQY
TRBJ1-1	TRBV5-1	ASSLAGQGETEAF
TRBJ2-1	TRBV24-1	ATSDLGRDRGSYNEQF
TRBJ1-1	TRBV27	ASTFRDGGTKAF
TRBJ1-1	TRBV19	ASSMVGVHTEAF
TRBJ2-1	TRBV15	ATSRTGTPTYNEQF
TRBJ1-1	TRBV28	ASTIVGSTEAF
TRBJ2-4	TRBV7-3	ASSRLRLEPGNIQY
TRBJ2-7	TRBV9	ASSVGLAVTYEQY
TRBJ1-2	TRBV18	ASSPWTGVEAGYT
TRBJ2-2	TRBV9	ASSGQGIFGELF
TRBJ2-2	TRBV19	ASARGAIGELF
TRBJ1-2	TRBV28	ASSSGTGGIYGYT
TRBJ2-3	TRBV6-2/TRBV6-3	ASSGTSLKSTDTQY
TRBJ1-6	TRBV5-1	ASSVDRQGANGNSPLH
TRBJ2-7	TRBV19	ASSIPGQGDEQY
TRBJ1-3	TRBV28	ASSLNLLGGSDSGNTIY
TRBJ2-2	TRBV5-1	ASSLREIAGELF
TRBJ2-3	TRBV19	ASKGGPAEDTQY
TRBJ1-5	TRBV5-1	ASSLGHGGPNQPQH
TRBJ1-4	TRBV6-6	ASRGTILGKLF
TRBJ2-1	TRBV30	AWSFIAGGGNEQF
TRBJ1-2	TRBV9	ASSVGVGGYT
TRBJ1-5	TRBV18	ASLSDGNQPQH